The clone carrying this T cell receptor (beta chain) showed up many times. Antigen unknown. A second roughly 6 to 12 cycle PCR used barcoded and J-beta primers. From the 5' RACE reads, TCRdb called clonotypes with MiXCR, one entry per CDR3 protein. The sample shows some 930,000 distinct CDR3 sequences, about 28% of them seen only once. This record comes from a study of blood T cells in healthy people across ages. The length of the CDR3 is 15 residues. Germline CDR1 reads KGHSH; CDR2 reads LQKENI. V dropped 3 bases and J dropped 0 bases, with 9 bases sitting between them. General study findings and limits: Getting older went along with TCR beta diversity per million T cells dropping roughly linearly. Across samples, TCR beta diversity tracked strongly with naive T cell percentage.

These same records also appear under a second study, on T cells of mothers and their children.

The chain recombines TRBV18 with TRBJ2-1, with D unresolved. The sample consisted of blood. The origin of this receptor is a woman aged 40 to 50 in good health. The CDR3 DNA follows: TGTGCCAGCTCACCTCTAATAAGCTCCTACAATGAGCAGTTCTTC. Translated: CASSPLISSYNEQFF.